The T cell receptor (beta chain) described here comes from a study of beta chain features in type 1 diabetes. Since all of the isolated RNA was reverse transcribed, expressed TCRB transcripts were what got sequenced. The table came from immunoSEQ multiplex PCR; TCRdb's copy has only in-frame clones and leaves some out. The table lists 200,000 to 250,000 clones, 9.6% of them singletons. The CDR3 length is 14 residues. CDR1 is GTSNPN and CDR2 is SVGIG in the germline V gene (reference sequence). This chain connects TRBV30 to TRBJ1-3; no reliable D call. The sequenced sample was naive CD4+ T cells from blood. The receptor was derived from a woman between 18 and 29 years old in good health. CDR3 DNA sequence: TGTGCTCAAATAGGTCGAGGCTTTGGAAACACCATATATTTT. Translating it yields CAQIGRGFGNTIYF.